The T cell receptor beta chain under discussion was sequenced for a study of patients and donors after allogeneic stem cell transplantation. Germline CDR1 is SGHTA and CDR2 is FQGNSA. The CDR3 consists of 13 residues. V shed 2 bases and J shed 8 bases, with 12 bases lying between them. TCRdb used MiXCR to reprocess the RT-PCR reads, holding one entry per CDR3 protein. Of about 72,000 distinct CDR3 sequences detected, approximately 25% appear once; the ten largest clones hold around a quarter. Sequenced material: blood, either unsorted or a sorted T cell fraction (not recorded which). This clonotype was sampled from a human donor who was either an allogeneic HSCT recipient or a stem cell or donor lymphocyte infusion donor (not recorded which). It is not recorded whose cells these are; they may come from a transplant donor. The chain combines TRBV7-2 with TRBJ1-2, with D uncertain. The CDR3 spells CASSLMRVEGYTF. Here the CDR3 DNA reads TGTGCCAGCAGCTTAATGAGGGTGGAAGGCTACACCTTC.